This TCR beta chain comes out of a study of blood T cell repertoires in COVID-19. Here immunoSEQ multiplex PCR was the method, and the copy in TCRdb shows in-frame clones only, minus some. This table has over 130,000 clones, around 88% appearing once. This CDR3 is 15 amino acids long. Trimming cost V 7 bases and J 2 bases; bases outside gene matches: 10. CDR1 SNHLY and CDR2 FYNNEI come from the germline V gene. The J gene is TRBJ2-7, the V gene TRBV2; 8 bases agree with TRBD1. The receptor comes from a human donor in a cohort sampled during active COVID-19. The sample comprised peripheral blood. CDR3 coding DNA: TGTGCCAGCACCAATCCCGACAGGGGCCCCTACGAGCAGTACTTC. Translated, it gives CASTNPDRGPYEQYF.